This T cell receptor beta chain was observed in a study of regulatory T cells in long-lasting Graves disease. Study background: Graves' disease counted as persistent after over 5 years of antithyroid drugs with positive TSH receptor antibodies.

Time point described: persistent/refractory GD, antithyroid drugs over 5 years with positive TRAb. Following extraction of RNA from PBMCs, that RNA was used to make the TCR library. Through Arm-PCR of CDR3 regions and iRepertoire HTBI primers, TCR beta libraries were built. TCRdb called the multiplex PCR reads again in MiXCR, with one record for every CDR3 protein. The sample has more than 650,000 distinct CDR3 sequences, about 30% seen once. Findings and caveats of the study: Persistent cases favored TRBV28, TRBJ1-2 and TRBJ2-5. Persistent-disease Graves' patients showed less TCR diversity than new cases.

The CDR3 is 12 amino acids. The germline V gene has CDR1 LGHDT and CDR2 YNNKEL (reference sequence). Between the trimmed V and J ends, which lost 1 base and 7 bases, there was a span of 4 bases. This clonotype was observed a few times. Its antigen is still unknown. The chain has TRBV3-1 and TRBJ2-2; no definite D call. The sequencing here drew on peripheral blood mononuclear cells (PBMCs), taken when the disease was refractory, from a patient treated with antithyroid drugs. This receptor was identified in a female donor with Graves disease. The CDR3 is CASSQVLGELFF. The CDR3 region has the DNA TGTGCCAGCAGCCAAGTTCTCGGGGAGCTGTTTTTT.